Shown below are 3 T cell receptor beta chains from a single sample sequenced in a study of regulatory T cells in long-lasting Graves disease. In building TCR beta libraries, iRepertoire HTBI primers were used together with Arm-PCR of CDR3 regions. TCRdb analysed the multiplex PCR reads with MiXCR anew, one entry per CDR3 protein. The repertoire holds 530,000 or so distinct CDR3 sequences, with about 14% as singletons. The time point was: newly diagnosed GD, antithyroid drugs for less than 3 months. PBMC RNA was the source of the TCR library. These records were also assigned to another study, of T cells in Graves' hyperthyroidism and ophthalmopathy.

Sequencing was performed on peripheral blood mononuclear cells (PBMCs), taken at new diagnosis, from a patient treated with antithyroid drugs. The receptors come from a man aged 30 to 45 with Graves disease.

V usage is TRBV3-1 and J usage is TRBJ2-1, with 12 bases that match TRBD2. The end of the DNA aligns better with TRBJ2-5, so the J call may be wrong. Germline-derived CDR1 and CDR2 are LGHDT and YNNKEL (reference sequence). The CDR3 consists of 19 residues. The CDR3 coding sequence is TGTGCCAGCAGCCGAGGACTAGCGGGAAGAAACTATAGAGAAGAGACCCAGTACTTC. Translated: CASSRGLAGRNYREETQYF.

This clonotype has a count of ten or more. The chain joins TRBV28 to TRBJ2-1; 8 bases agree with TRBD2. The V and J ends lost 5 bases and 2 bases, in that order; junction bases with no gene match: 8. CDR1 and CDR2 from the germline V gene are MDHEN and SYDVKM. The CDR3 totals 16 residues. The chain's CDR3 is CASSKPGLGTYNEQFF. The CDR3 nucleotides are TGTGCCAGCAGTAAACCGGGACTAGGGACCTACAATGAGCAGTTCTTC. The whole variable domain, remainder taken from reference TRBV28 and TRBJ2-1, is DVKVTQSSRYLVKRTGEKVFLECVQDMDHENMFWYRQDPGLGLRLIYFSYDVKMKEKGDIPEGYSVSREKKERFSLILESASTNQTSMYLCASSKPGLGTYNEQFFGPGTRLTVL.

There are many counts of this clonotype. The V and J genes are TRBV10-3 and TRBJ1-2, with D possibly TRBD1 on 5 matching bases. Germline CDR1 and CDR2: ENHRY and SYGVKD. The CDR3 contains 12 residues. V was cut by 2 bases and J by 8 bases, with 9 bases left in between. The DNA of the CDR3 is TGTGCCATCAGTGAGGGGACGGGGGGCTACACCTTC. It encodes CAISEGTGGYTF.